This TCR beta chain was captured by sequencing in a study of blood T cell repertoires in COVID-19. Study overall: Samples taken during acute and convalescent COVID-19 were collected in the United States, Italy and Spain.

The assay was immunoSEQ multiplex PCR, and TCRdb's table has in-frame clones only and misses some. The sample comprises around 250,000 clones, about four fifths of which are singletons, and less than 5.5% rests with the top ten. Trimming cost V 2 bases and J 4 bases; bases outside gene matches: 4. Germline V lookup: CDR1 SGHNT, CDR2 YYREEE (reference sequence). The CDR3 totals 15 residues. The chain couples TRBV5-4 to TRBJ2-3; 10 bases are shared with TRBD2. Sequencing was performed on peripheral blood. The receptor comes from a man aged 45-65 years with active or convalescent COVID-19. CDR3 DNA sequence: TGTGCCAGCAGCTTACGGACTAGCGGTTCAGATACGCAGTATTTT. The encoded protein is CASSLRTSGSDTQYF.